This T cell receptor (beta chain) was profiled in a study of blood T cell repertoires in COVID-19. Study background: Sample material is recorded as cDNA or gDNA derived from T cells, B-cell-depleted T cells, or PBMCs.

Under the authors' procedure: For nucleated cells, counts were estimated from reference gene primer amplification. TCRdb's table, derived via immunoSEQ multiplex PCR, lists solely in-frame clones and lacks some. V and J calls and clone size are those listed in that table; D and trimming were worked out from the DNA. The sample carries some 80,000 clones, more than 70% recorded once. The CDR3 runs to 15 residues. V lost 8 bases to trimming and J lost 0 bases, with 11 bases between them. Germline assignment: CDR1 ENHRY and CDR2 SYGVKD. The sequencing input was peripheral blood. This sequence originates from a human donor in a cohort sampled during active COVID-19. The chain uses TRBV10-3 and TRBJ1-6; D ambiguous. The CDR3 spells CAISEASSYNSPLHF. CDR3 nucleotides: TGTGCCATCTCGGAGGCGAGCTCCTATAATTCACCCCTCCACTTT.